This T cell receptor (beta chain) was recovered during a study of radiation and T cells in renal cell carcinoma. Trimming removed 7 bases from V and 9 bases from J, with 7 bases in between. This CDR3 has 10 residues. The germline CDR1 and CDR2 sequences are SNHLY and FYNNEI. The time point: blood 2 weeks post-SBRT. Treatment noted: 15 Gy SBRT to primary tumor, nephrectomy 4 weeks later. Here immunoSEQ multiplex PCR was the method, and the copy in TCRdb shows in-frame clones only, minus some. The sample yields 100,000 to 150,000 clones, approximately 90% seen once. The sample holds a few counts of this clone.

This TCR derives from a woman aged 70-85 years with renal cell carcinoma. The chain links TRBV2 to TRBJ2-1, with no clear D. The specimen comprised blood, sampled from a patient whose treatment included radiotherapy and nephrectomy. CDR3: CASTELEQFF. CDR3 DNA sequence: TGTGCCAGCACAGAGCTTGAGCAGTTCTTC.